The 22 T cell receptor beta chains listed next were all sequenced from one sample in a study of blood T cell repertoires in COVID-19. The assay was immunoSEQ multiplex PCR, and TCRdb's table has in-frame clones only and misses some. The table records under 200,000 clones, roughly 82% of them present only once. The source material was PBMCs or T cells enriched from blood (not recorded which). The receptor set was obtained from a man aged 50 to 60 who had recovered from COVID-19.

This chain joins TRBV7-9 and TRBJ2-5; 7 nucleotides align to TRBD1. Germline V CDR1 and CDR2: SEHNR, FQNEAQ (reference sequence). J gave up 4 bases and V 5 bases, and 10 bases lay outside the gene matches. This CDR3 spans 15 amino acids. The CDR3: CASSGKDRASETQYF. The CDR3 region has the DNA TGTGCCAGCAGCGGGAAAGACAGGGCCTCAGAGACCCAGTACTTC.

The DNA for the CDR3 is TGTGCCAGCAGCCCGAACAGGGAAACTGAAGCTTTCTTT. This sequence encodes CASSPNRETEAFF. The chain links TRBV5-4 to TRBJ1-1; D is possibly TRBD1 (6 bases). The CDR3 is 13 amino acids. Trimming shortened V by 4 bases and J by 5 bases, and 12 bases separated the two germline ends. The germline V gene encodes CDR1 SGHNT and CDR2 YYREEE (reference sequence). Together with reference TRBV5-4 and TRBJ1-1, the CDR3 gives the full variable domain: ETGVTQSPTHLIKTRGQQVTLRCSSQSGHNTVSWYQQALGQGPQFIFQYYREEENGRGNFPPRFSGLQFPNYSSELNVNALELDDSALYLCASSPNRETEAFFGQGTRLTVV.

The chain has TRBV3-1 (or the pseudogene TRBV3-2) and TRBJ1-2; possible D gene TRBD1, 6 bases. Per the germline V gene, CDR1 is LGHDT and CDR2 is YNNKEL (reference sequence). This CDR3 contains 14 residues. V dropped 0 bases and J dropped 6 bases, with 11 bases sitting between them. CDR3 residues: CASSQELRGNGYTF. CDR3 coding DNA: TGTGCCAGCAGCCAAGAACTCAGGGGTAATGGCTACACCTTC.

This sequence joins TRBV5-4 and TRBJ2-3, with 11 bases that match TRBD2. The CDR3 is made up of 16 amino acids. Germline assignment: CDR1 SGHNT and CDR2 YYREEE (reference sequence). The ends lost 4 bases at V and 1 base at J; junction bases unmatched: 5. The CDR3 here is CASSTKTSGGTDTQYF. As DNA, the CDR3 is TGTGCCAGCAGCACCAAGACTAGCGGGGGCACAGATACGCAGTATTTT. The whole variable domain, remainder taken from reference TRBV5-4 and TRBJ2-3, is ETGVTQSPTHLIKTRGQQVTLRCSSQSGHNTVSWYQQALGQGPQFIFQYYREEENGRGNFPPRFSGLQFPNYSSELNVNALELDDSALYLCASSTKTSGGTDTQYFGPGTRLTVL.

The V gene is TRBV12-3 or TRBV12-4, the J gene TRBJ1-2, with D possibly matching TRBD1 (5 bases). The CDR3 has 13 amino acids. V was cut by 5 bases and J by 4 bases, with 11 bases left in between. The CDR3 DNA sequence: TGTGCCAGCAGTCTCCGACAGCTCTATGGCTACACCTTC. This sequence encodes CASSLRQLYGYTF.

This clone was seen a few times. V gene TRBV23-1 combines with J gene TRBJ2-2, with a tentative D call TRBD2 (5 bases). TRBV23-1 is known as an ORF, though its function is uncertain. The V end was cut by 3 bases, the J end by 6 bases, with 17 bases between. The CDR3 sequence is 16 residues long. The DNA of the CDR3 is TGCGCCAGCAGTCACGGAGGTACCGCTGAGCCCGGGGAGCTGTTTTTT. Translated: CASSHGGTAEPGELFF.

CDR3 sequence reads: CASRDEGRQGYTF. For the CDR3, the DNA is TGTGCCAGCAGAGACGAAGGCCGACAGGGCTACACCTTC. V and J are TRBV6-5 and TRBJ1-2, with D possibly TRBD1 on 5 matching bases. Germline assignment: CDR1 MNHEY and CDR2 SVGAGI. This CDR3 is 13 amino acids long. The V and J ends lost 6 bases and 8 bases respectively, with 16 bases between them.

This clone was counted a single time. The J gene is TRBJ2-7, the V gene TRBV5-1; D may be TRBD1 (5 bases). This CDR3 is 12 amino acids long. V lost 6 bases and J lost 7, with 14 bases in between. The germline V gene has CDR1 SGHRS and CDR2 YFSETQ. CDR3 region: CASNDSPREQYF. In DNA, the CDR3 is TGCGCCAGCAACGACAGTCCTCGGGAGCAGTACTTC.

This rearrangement joins TRBV29-1 to TRBJ2-7, with D perhaps TRBD1 (6 bases). CDR1 and CDR2 from the germline V gene are SQVTM and ANQGSEA. V gave up 2 bases and J gave up 2 bases, with 10 bases separating them. This CDR3 comprises 13 residues. CDR3 nucleotides: TGCAGCGTTGAACCCTCAGGGGCCTACGAGCAGTACTTC. This translates into CSVEPSGAYEQYF.

This clone was counted a few times. The rearrangement uses TRBV7-2 and TRBJ2-5; TRBD2 matches at 8 bases. The V segment lost 4 bases and the J segment 2 bases; nucleotides outside the gene matches: 6. The CDR3 extends over 15 amino acids. Germline V CDR1 and CDR2: SGHTA, FQGNSA. The CDR3 coding sequence is TGTGCCAGCAGCTCTAGCGGGCATTTGCAAGAGACCCAGTACTTC. As protein: CASSSSGHLQETQYF.

This sequence joins TRBV11-3 and TRBJ2-2; D is perhaps TRBD2 (5 bases). Trimming shortened V by 8 bases and J by 8 bases, and 9 bases separated the two germline ends. The V gene's germline CDR1 is SGHNT and CDR2 YENEEA. The CDR3 has 11 residues. CDR3 in DNA: TGTGCCAGCGCGGGTCGAGGGGAGCTGTTTTTT. Residues: CASAGRGELFF.

J is TRBJ1-1 and V is TRBV28; no definite D call. The germline CDR1 and CDR2 sequences are MDHEN and SYDVKM. The CDR3 runs 16 residues. Between the trimmed V and J ends, which lost 1 base and 5 bases, there was a span of 17 bases. The CDR3 region is CASSLYPASSITEAFF. The CDR3 DNA sequence: TGTGCCAGCAGTTTATACCCCGCCAGTTCGATAACTGAAGCTTTCTTT. The entire variable domain, with the rest obtained from reference TRBV28 and TRBJ1-1, is as follows: DVKVTQSSRYLVKRTGEKVFLECVQDMDHENMFWYRQDPGLGLRLIYFSYDVKMKEKGDIPEGYSVSREKKERFSLILESASTNQTSMYLCASSLYPASSITEAFFGQGTRLTVV.

This chain uses TRBV7-2 with TRBJ2-1; 8 nucleotides agree with TRBD2. This CDR3 is built from 16 residues. CDR1 SGHTA and CDR2 FQGNSA come from the germline V gene. V shed 4 bases and J 4 bases; nucleotides not matched to a gene: 9. The CDR3 DNA reads as TGTGCCAGCAGCTCCAGTCGGGGGGGTGCGTACAATGAGCAGTTCTTC. Residues: CASSSSRGGAYNEQFF.

The gene calls are TRBV29-1 and TRBJ2-2; D ambiguous. The CDR3 has 12 amino acids. In germline, CDR1 is SQVTM, CDR2 ANQGSEA. The ends were cut back, 3 bases at V and 5 bases at J, with 7 bases in the middle. CDR3 nucleotide sequence: TGCAGCGTTGACCAGGAAACCGGGGAGCTGTTTTTT. It encodes CSVDQETGELFF.

This clone was recorded once. The rearrangement uses TRBV6-6 and TRBJ2-3; TRBD2 matches 10 bases. The germline gives CDR1 MNHNY, CDR2 SVGAGI (reference sequence). Trimming removed 10 bases from V and 2 bases from J; junction bases left unmatched: 6. CDR3 length: 14 residues. CDR3 amino acids: CATWTSGDTDTQYF. The CDR3 nucleotides read TGTGCCACATGGACTAGCGGCGACACAGATACGCAGTATTTT.

The chain is built from TRBV7-3 and TRBJ2-1; tentatively, D is TRBD2 (6 bases). Trimming left V 5 bases short and J 6 bases short, with 20 bases between. The germline CDR1 and CDR2 sequences are SGHTA and FQGTGA. CDR3 length: 16 amino acids. The CDR3 sequence: CASSPELGLKTNEQFF. Written as DNA, the CDR3 is TGTGCCAGCAGCCCGGAGTTGGGACTGAAGACCAATGAGCAGTTCTTC.

Here the CDR3 reads CATEGRGPTGELFF. DNA of the CDR3: TGTGCCACGGAGGGCAGGGGGCCCACCGGGGAGCTGTTTTTT. The rearrangement links TRBV24-1 to TRBJ2-2, with 8 bases aligning to TRBD1. Germline V gene lookup returns CDR1 KGHDR and CDR2 SFDVKD. The CDR3 runs 14 residues. Trimming took 10 bases from V and 4 from J; bases not matched to a gene: 7.

The chain recombines TRBV28 with TRBJ1-4; D is possibly TRBD1 (6 bases). Between the trimmed V and J ends, which lost 2 bases and 5 bases, there was a span of 18 bases. Germline V lookup: CDR1 MDHEN, CDR2 SYDVKM. The CDR3 has 17 amino acids. CDR3 DNA sequence: TGTGCCAGCAGTTTAATTACAGGGACTAACTCCAATGAAAAACTGTTTTTT. Encoded protein: CASSLITGTNSNEKLFF. The entire variable domain, with the rest obtained from reference TRBV28 and TRBJ1-4, is as follows: DVKVTQSSRYLVKRTGEKVFLECVQDMDHENMFWYRQDPGLGLRLIYFSYDVKMKEKGDIPEGYSVSREKKERFSLILESASTNQTSMYLCASSLITGTNSNEKLFFGSGTQLSVL.

The chain is built from TRBV6-2 or TRBV6-3 and TRBJ1-1; 9 bases are shared with TRBD1. The CDR3 runs 14 residues. The V and J ends lost 2 bases and 3 bases, in that order; junction bases with no gene match: 1. Per germline, CDR1 MNHEY and CDR2 SVGEGT. The DNA for the CDR3 is TGTGCCAGCAGTTACCGACAGGGGGACACTGAAGCTTTCTTT. Encoded protein: CASSYRQGDTEAFF.

This clone was found once. The rearrangement uses TRBV10-3 and TRBJ2-7; 11 positions agree with TRBD2. The germline CDR1 and CDR2 sequences are ENHRY and SYGVKD. This CDR3 is built from 13 residues. J gave up 4 bases and V 8 bases, and 4 bases lay outside the gene matches. The CDR3 region is CAIGGTSGYEQYF. CDR3 DNA: TGTGCCATCGGCGGGACTAGCGGTTACGAGCAGTACTTC.

This chain connects TRBV28 to TRBJ2-1; maybe TRBD2 (5 bases). The germline CDR1 and CDR2 sequences are MDHEN and SYDVKM. CDR3 length equals 13 residues. Trimming left V 6 bases short and J 5 bases short, with 11 bases between. The CDR3 DNA reads TGTGCCAGCAGCTCGCGGGCCGACAATGAGCAGTTCTTC. It specifies CASSSRADNEQFF.

V usage is TRBV2 and J usage is TRBJ1-3, with D tentatively TRBD1 (5 bases). Germline V CDR1 and CDR2: SNHLY, FYNNEI. The CDR3 sequence is 15 residues long. V shed 11 bases and J shed 8 bases, with 25 bases lying between them. CDR3 region: CAGRSGGGSKDTIYF. The CDR3 DNA reads TGTGCCGGCCGAAGCGGGGGGGGAAGTAAGGACACCATATATTTT.